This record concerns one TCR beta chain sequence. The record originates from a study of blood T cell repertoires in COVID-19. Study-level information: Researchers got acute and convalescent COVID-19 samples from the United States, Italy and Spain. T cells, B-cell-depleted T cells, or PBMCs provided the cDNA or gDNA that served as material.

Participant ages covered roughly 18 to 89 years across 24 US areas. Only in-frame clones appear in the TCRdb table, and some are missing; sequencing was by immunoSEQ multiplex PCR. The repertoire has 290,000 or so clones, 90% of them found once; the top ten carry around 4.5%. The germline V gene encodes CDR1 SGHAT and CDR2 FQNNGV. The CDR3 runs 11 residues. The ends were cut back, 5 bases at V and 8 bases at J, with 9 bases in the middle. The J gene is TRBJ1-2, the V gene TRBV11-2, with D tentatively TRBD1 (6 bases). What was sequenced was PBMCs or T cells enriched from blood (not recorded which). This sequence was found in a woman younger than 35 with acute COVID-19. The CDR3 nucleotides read TGTGCCAGCAGCCTCGGGACAGGCTACACCTTC. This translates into CASSLGTGYTF.